This T cell receptor beta chain was captured in a study of control samples from healthy donors and cancer patients. Produced via immunoSEQ multiplex PCR; TCRdb's table is partial and in-frame only. The data contain tens of thousands of clones, 91% of them seen just once; the ten biggest clones take up approximately 14%. The germline V and J ends were trimmed by 3 bases and 2 bases, with 14 bases remaining between them. Germline loops: CDR1 LNHDA, CDR2 SQIVND (reference sequence). The length of the CDR3 is 16 residues. The J gene is TRBJ1-3, the V gene TRBV19, with D tentatively TRBD1 (6 bases). The TCR was taken from a man younger than 40 in good health. The sample taken for sequencing was blood. The CDR3 protein is CASSIPGQGTGNTIYF. The CDR3 coding sequence is TGTGCCAGTAGTATTCCAGGGCAGGGGACTGGAAACACCATATATTTT.